The 8 T cell receptor beta chains in this list originate from one sample, sequenced in a study of cytomegalovirus exposure and HLA in healthy donors. In the PCR, 60 Vbeta and 13 Jbeta primers were used. This table comes from immunoSEQ multiplex PCR, and its TCRdb copy is limited to in-frame clones, with some not included. The sample lists about 200,000 clones, about 81% occurring once. Specimen: PBMCs. The receptor source for this set is a woman in her forties in good health and CMV-seronegative.

The V and J genes are TRBV10-3 and TRBJ2-7; 10 bases align to TRBD1. Germline CDR1 is ENHRY and CDR2 is SYGVKD. The V segment lost 7 bases and the J segment 3 bases; nucleotides outside the gene matches: 3. The CDR3 has 13 residues. As DNA, the CDR3 is TGTGCCATCACCGGACAGGGGGACTACGAGCAGTACTTC. This codes for CAITGQGDYEQYF.

As regards this clone: Because it lacks the conserved phenylalanine or tryptophan at the end, this CDR3 is likely a read error. The chain carries TRBV30 and TRBJ1-5, with 8 bases lining up with TRBD1. V lost 0 bases to trimming and J lost 2 bases; unmatched junction nucleotides: 6. Looked up from germline, CDR1 is GTSNPN and CDR2 is SVGIG (reference sequence). The CDR3 extends over 16 amino acids. The CDR3 sequence is CAWSVPGGGGNQPQHS. As DNA, the CDR3 is TGTGCCTGGAGTGTACCAGGGGGCGGGGGCAATCAGCCCCAGCATTCT.

Points on this clone: The junction shows a germline mismatch at one end, possibly a read error. The gene calls are TRBV7-9 and TRBJ2-7; 10 bases match TRBD2. The CDR3 runs to 16 residues. CDR1 SEHNR and CDR2 FQNEAQ come from the germline V gene (reference sequence). CDR3 coding DNA: TGTTCCAGCAGCTCACCCGGGACTAGCGTTACCTACGAGCAGTACTTC. Protein: CSSSSPGTSVTYEQYF.

V and J are TRBV9 and TRBJ2-1; 14 bases fit TRBD2. Germline assignment: CDR1 SGDLS and CDR2 YYNGEE. Trimming at V came to 4 bases and at J to 8 bases, leaving 14 bases not matched to a gene. CDR3 size: 18 residues. Written as DNA, the CDR3 is TGTGCCAGCAGCTCAAAGCCGACTAGCGGGAGGGTAAGGGATGAGCAGTTCTTC. Protein: CASSSKPTSGRVRDEQFF.

The V call is TRBV6-5, the J call TRBJ2-7; 9 positions match TRBD2. Germline V gene lookup returns CDR1 MNHEY and CDR2 SVGAGI. The CDR3 contains 15 residues. The ends lost 0 bases at V and 3 bases at J; junction bases unmatched: 3. The CDR3 nucleotides read TGTGCCAGCAGTTACTCTAGCGGGAGTGGCTACGAGCAGTACTTC. This sequence encodes CASSYSSGSGYEQYF.

In this sample, this clone turned up a few times. V usage is TRBV6-5 and J usage is TRBJ2-7; 10 positions match TRBD1. J gave up 2 bases and V 6 bases, and 4 bases lay outside the gene matches. The CDR3 sequence is 14 residues long. Germline V CDR1 and CDR2: MNHEY, SVGAGI. The CDR3 DNA reads as TGTGCCAGCAGCAGGGGACAGGGGACCTACGAGCAGTACTTC. Protein: CASSRGQGTYEQYF.

The rearrangement uses TRBV28 and TRBJ2-5; 8 nucleotides align to TRBD1. Unmatched junction bases numbered 9, after V lost 7 bases and J lost 5 bases. The length of the CDR3 is 14 residues. Germline V CDR1 and CDR2: MDHEN, SYDVKM. CDR3 region: CASMGAGGRETQYF. The CDR3 DNA sequence: TGTGCCAGCATGGGGGCAGGGGGCCGGGAGACCCAGTACTTC. The variable domain in full, with the rest retrieved from reference TRBV28 and TRBJ2-5, is DVKVTQSSRYLVKRTGEKVFLECVQDMDHENMFWYRQDPGLGLRLIYFSYDVKMKEKGDIPEGYSVSREKKERFSLILESASTNQTSMYLCASMGAGGRETQYFGPGTRLLVL.

The J gene is TRBJ1-2, the V gene TRBV23-1; TRBD1 agrees at 8 bases. TRBV23-1 has ORF status, its function being uncertain. This CDR3 contains 18 residues. Unmatched junction bases numbered 14, after V lost 2 bases and J lost 3 bases. The CDR3 here is CASSQTVKGQGYDYGYTF. DNA for the CDR3: TGCGCCAGCAGTCAAACAGTAAAAGGACAGGGCTATGACTATGGCTACACCTTC.